The following is a T cell receptor beta chain sequence with its context. No antigen is known for it. The CDR3 runs 13 residues. Trimming cost V 7 bases and J 6 bases, with 16 bases left between them. Germline values: CDR1 MNHNY, CDR2 SVGAGI (reference sequence). This library used roughly 430 ng RNA and molecular barcoded adaptors spanning alpha/delta and beta/gamma chains. TCRdb re-called the reads through MiXCR, storing one row per CDR3 protein. The data contain about 46,000 distinct CDR3 sequences, roughly 12% of them singletons. This specimen belongs to a study of read filtering for tumor transcriptome and immune sequencing. Broader study findings: Correlation between methods rose after single-read clonotypes were removed.

The sample comprised a population of CD138-negative cells sorted from bone marrow. This TCR derives from a donor at least 40 years old with multiple myeloma. The chain links TRBV6-6 to TRBJ2-7; D possibly corresponds to TRBD2 (5 bases). The CDR3, as DNA: TGTGCCAGCACCCATCGGGATTTCTCCGAGCAGTACTTC. This gives the protein CASTHRDFSEQYF.